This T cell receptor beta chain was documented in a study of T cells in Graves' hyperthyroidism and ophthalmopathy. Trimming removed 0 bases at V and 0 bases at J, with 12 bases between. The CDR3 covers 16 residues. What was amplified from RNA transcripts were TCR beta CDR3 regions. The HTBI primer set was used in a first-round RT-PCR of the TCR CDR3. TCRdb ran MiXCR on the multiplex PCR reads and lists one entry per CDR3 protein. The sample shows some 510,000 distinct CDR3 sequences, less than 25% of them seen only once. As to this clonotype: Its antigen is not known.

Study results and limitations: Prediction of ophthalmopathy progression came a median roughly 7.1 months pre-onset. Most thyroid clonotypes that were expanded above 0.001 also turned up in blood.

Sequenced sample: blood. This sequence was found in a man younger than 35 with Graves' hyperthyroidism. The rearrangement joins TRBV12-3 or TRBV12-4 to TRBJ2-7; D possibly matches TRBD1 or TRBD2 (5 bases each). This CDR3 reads CASSLARDGTSYEQYF. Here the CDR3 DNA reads TGTGCCAGCAGTTTAGCCCGGGACGGAACCTCCTACGAGCAGTACTTC.